A single sample gave rise to the 9 T cell receptor beta chains below, sequenced in a study of naive and memory T cell subsets. Both TRBC1 and TRBC2 were covered by a beta constant-region primer of two equimolar oligonucleotides. One entry per CDR3 protein, called by TCRdb with MiXCR from the UMI-ligation and nested PCR reads. The table lists approximately 85,000 distinct CDR3 sequences, 7% to 7.5% of them singletons. The material sequenced was central memory CD4+ T cells from blood. Receptor source: a human donor in good health.

This clonotype was counted many times. This chain links TRBV5-1 with TRBJ2-3, with 11 positions matching TRBD2. The junction had 3 bases not matched to a gene; V was cut back by 4 bases and J by 2 bases. Germline lookup yields CDR1 SGHRS and CDR2 YFSETQ. The CDR3 totals 15 residues. For the CDR3, the DNA is TGCGCCAGCAGCCCGGGACTAGCGGACACAGATACGCAGTATTTT. As protein: CASSPGLADTDTQYF.

This clonotype was picked up many times. The rearrangement uses TRBV20-1 and TRBJ1-5, with 7 bases that match TRBD1. This CDR3 comprises 15 residues. Per germline, CDR1 DFQATT and CDR2 SNEGSKA (reference sequence). After removal of 6 bases from V and 4 bases from J, the junction contained 12 bases not matched to a gene. CDR3: CSASGQVNRNQPQHF. In DNA form, the CDR3 reads TGCAGTGCCTCAGGACAGGTAAATCGAAATCAGCCCCAGCATTTT.

This clonotype appeared a few times. The CDR3 bases are TGTGCCAGCAGCTTAGCGACATCTGGGGCCAACGTCCTGACTTTC. Encoded protein: CASSLATSGANVLTF. This chain connects TRBV7-9 to TRBJ2-6; D not certain. This CDR3 contains 15 residues. Trimming removed 0 bases at V and 1 base at J, with 4 bases between. Germline CDR1 and CDR2: SEHNR and FQNEAQ (reference sequence). The complete variable domain, with remaining parts taken from reference TRBV7-9 and TRBJ2-6, reads DTGVSQNPRHKITKRGQNVTFRCDPISEHNRLYWYRQTLGQGPEFLTYFQNEAQLEKSRLLSDRFSAERPKGSFSTLEIQRTEQGDSAMYLCASSLATSGANVLTFGAGSRLTVL.

This clonotype showed up many times. The chain links TRBV24-1 to TRBJ2-6; unclear D gene. V was cut by 3 bases and J by 4 bases, with 15 bases left in between. The length of the CDR3 is 17 residues. Per germline, CDR1 KGHDR and CDR2 SFDVKD. The CDR3 sequence: CATSDHQEMRGANVLTF. The CDR3 DNA is TGTGCCACCAGTGATCATCAGGAGATGAGAGGGGCCAACGTCCTGACTTTC.

This clonotype was seen repeatedly, ten times or more. V and J are TRBV20-1 and TRBJ1-1; the D gene is possibly TRBD1 (6 bases). This CDR3 contains 15 residues. Germline CDR1 and CDR2: DFQATT and SNEGSKA (reference sequence). The germline V and J ends were trimmed by 6 bases and 0 bases, with 17 bases remaining between them. CDR3 region: CSAGSHRALNTEAFF. The CDR3, as DNA: TGCAGTGCGGGATCACACAGGGCCCTGAACACTGAAGCTTTCTTT.

Ten or more counts support this clonotype. The genes are TRBV12-3 or TRBV12-4 and TRBJ2-6, with D unresolved. CDR3 size: 15 residues. Between the trimmed V and J ends, which lost 3 bases and 3 bases, there was a span of 9 bases. Here the CDR3 DNA reads TGTGCCAGCAGTTTGATTCTAGTTGGGGCCAACGTCCTGACTTTC. It yields the protein CASSLILVGANVLTF.

This clonotype was seen only a few times. The rearrangement links TRBV4-2 to TRBJ2-3; 13 bases align to TRBD2. V dropped 2 bases and J dropped 7; count of bases not matched to a gene: 9. Germline CDR1 and CDR2: LGHNA and YNFKEQ. The CDR3 spans 17 residues. The CDR3 reads CASSQRGTSGEENTQYF. The DNA for the CDR3 is TGTGCCAGCAGCCAACGAGGGACTAGCGGGGAGGAAAATACGCAGTATTTT.

This clonotype showed up just a few times. V and J are TRBV18 and TRBJ1-6, with TRBD1 identical over 7 bases. CDR1 and CDR2 (germline): KGHSH, LQKENI. With V trimmed by 6 bases and J by 7 bases, 6 bases remained unmatched. There are 14 residues in the CDR3. This CDR3 reads CASSPTGPNSPLHF. In DNA, the CDR3 is TGTGCCAGCTCGCCGACAGGGCCAAATTCACCCCTCCACTTT.

This clonotype was observed a few times. This chain connects TRBV28 to TRBJ2-7; D unclear. Looked up from germline, CDR1 is MDHEN and CDR2 is SYDVKM. V was clipped by 6 bases and J by 0 bases, with 12 bases between them. The CDR3 contains 14 residues. The CDR3 sequence is CASSRRLLSYEQYF. In DNA form, the CDR3 reads TGTGCCAGCAGCCGACGGCTCCTCTCCTACGAGCAGTACTTC.